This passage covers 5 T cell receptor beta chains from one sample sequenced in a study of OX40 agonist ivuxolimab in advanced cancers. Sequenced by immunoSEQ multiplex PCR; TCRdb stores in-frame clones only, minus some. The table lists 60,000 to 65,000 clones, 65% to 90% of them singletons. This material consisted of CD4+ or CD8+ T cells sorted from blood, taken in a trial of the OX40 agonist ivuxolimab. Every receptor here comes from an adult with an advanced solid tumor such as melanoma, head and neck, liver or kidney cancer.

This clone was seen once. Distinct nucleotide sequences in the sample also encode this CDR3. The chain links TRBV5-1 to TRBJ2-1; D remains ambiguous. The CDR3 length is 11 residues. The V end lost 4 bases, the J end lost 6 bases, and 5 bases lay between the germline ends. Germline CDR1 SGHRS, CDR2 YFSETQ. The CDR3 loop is CASSQANEQFF. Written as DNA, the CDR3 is TGCGCCAGCAGCCAGGCCAATGAGCAGTTCTTC.

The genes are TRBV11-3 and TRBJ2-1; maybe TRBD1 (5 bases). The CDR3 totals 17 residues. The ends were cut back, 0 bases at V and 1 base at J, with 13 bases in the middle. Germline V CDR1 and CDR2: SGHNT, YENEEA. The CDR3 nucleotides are TGTGCCAGCAGCTTAGATAGAAGGACACGTTCCTACAATGAGCAGTTCTTC. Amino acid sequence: CASSLDRRTRSYNEQFF.

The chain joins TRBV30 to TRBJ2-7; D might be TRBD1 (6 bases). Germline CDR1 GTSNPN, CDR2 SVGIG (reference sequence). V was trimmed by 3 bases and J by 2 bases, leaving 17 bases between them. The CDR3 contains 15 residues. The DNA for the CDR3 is TGTGCCTGGAGCCCGGGGACAAGGGGACCCTACGAGCAGTACTTC. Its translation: CAWSPGTRGPYEQYF.

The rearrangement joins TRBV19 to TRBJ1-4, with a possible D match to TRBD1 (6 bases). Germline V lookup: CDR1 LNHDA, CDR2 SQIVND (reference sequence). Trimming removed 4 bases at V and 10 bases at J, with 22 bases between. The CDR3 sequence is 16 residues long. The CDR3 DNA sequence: TGTGCCAGTAGTACCGGGACAATGGGTGTGGAAGGAAAACTGTTTTTT. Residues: CASSTGTMGVEGKLFF. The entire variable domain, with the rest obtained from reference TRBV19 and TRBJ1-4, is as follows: DGGITQSPKYLFRKEGQNVTLSCEQNLNHDAMYWYRQDPGQGLRLIYYSQIVNDFQKGDIAEGYSVSREKKESFPLTVTSAQKNPTAFYLCASSTGTMGVEGKLFFGSGTQLSVL.

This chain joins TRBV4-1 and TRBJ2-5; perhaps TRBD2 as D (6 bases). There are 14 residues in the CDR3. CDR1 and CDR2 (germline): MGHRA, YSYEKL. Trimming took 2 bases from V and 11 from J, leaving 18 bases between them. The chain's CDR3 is CASSQPRQSRGQYF. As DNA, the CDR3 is TGCGCCAGCAGCCAACCGAGACAGAGCCGGGGGCAGTACTTC.